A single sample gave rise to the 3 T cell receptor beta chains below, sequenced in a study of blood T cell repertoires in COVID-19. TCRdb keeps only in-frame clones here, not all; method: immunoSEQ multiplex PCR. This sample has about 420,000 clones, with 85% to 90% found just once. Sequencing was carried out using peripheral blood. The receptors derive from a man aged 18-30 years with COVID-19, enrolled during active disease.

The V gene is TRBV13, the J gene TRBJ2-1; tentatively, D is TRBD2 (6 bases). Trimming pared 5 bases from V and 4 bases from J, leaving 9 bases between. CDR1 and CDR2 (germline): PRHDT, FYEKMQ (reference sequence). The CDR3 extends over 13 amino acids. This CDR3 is CASSRLEYNEQFF. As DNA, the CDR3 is TGTGCCAGCAGCCGACTAGAGTACAATGAGCAGTTCTTC.

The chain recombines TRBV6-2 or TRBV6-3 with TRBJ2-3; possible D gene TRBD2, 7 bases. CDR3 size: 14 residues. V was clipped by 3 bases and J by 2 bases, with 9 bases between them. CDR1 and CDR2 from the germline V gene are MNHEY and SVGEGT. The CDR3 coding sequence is TGTGCCAGCAGTTATGCGGGGGCCACAGATACGCAGTATTTT. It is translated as CASSYAGATDTQYF.

The CDR3 protein is CASSPENTGELFF. The CDR3 region has the DNA TGTGCCAGCAGTCCAGAAAACACCGGGGAGCTGTTTTTT. The chain combines TRBV27 with TRBJ2-2; D not resolved. The V end was cut by 5 bases, the J end by 2 bases, with 6 bases between. The CDR3 contains 13 residues. Germline lookup yields CDR1 MNHEY and CDR2 SMNVEV (reference sequence).